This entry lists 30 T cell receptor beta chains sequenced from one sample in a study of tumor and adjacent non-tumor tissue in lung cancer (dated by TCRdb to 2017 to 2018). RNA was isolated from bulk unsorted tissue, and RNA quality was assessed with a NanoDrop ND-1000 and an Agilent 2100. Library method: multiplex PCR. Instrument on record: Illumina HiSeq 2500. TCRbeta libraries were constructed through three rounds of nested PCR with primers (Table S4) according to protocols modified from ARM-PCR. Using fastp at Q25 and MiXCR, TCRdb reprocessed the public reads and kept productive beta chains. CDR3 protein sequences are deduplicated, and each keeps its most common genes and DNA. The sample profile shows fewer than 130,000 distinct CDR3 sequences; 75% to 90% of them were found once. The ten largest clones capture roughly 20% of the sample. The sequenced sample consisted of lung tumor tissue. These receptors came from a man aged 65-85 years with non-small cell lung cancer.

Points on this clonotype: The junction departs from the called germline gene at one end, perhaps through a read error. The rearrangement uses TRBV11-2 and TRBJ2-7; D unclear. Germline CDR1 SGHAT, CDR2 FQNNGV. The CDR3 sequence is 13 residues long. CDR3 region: CTSSQWTERELYF. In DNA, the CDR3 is TGTACCAGCAGCCAATGGACCGAGCGCGAGCTGTATTTC.

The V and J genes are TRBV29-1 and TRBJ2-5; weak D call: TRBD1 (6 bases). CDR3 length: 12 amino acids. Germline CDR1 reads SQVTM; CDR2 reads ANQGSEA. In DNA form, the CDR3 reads TGCAGTATTGAGGCAGGGGCAGAGACCCAGTACTTC. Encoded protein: CSIEAGAETQYF.

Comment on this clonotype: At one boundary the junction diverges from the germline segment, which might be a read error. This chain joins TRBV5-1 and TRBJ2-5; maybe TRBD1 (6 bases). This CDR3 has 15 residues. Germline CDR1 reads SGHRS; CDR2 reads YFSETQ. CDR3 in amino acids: CASSTIQGLQETQYF. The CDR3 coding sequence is TGTGCCAGCAGCACCATACAGGGCCTACAAGAGACCCAGTACTTC.

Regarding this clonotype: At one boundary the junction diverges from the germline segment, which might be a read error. The CDR3 DNA reads TGTGTCAGCAGCGCCGTAGGACCGCAAGAGACCCAGTACTTC. It codes for CVSSAVGPQETQYF. The genes are TRBV5-4 and TRBJ2-5; D gene unclear. Per germline, CDR1 SGHNT and CDR2 YYREEE (reference sequence). This CDR3 comprises 14 residues.

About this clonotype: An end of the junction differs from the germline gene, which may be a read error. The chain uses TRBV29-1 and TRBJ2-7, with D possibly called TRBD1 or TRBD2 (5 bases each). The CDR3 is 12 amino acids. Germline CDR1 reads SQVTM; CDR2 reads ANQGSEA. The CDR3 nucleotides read TGCAGCGTGAGGGACGTCACCTACAGGCAGTATTTC. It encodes CSVRDVTYRQYF.

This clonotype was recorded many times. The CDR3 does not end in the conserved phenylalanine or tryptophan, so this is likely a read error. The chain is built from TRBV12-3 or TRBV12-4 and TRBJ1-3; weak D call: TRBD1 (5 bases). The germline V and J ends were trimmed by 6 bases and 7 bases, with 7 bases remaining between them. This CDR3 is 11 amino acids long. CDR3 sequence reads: CASRRGNTIYL. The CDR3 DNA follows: TGTGCCAGCAGAAGGGGCAACACCATATATCTT.

CDR3: CSVEARGIDIQYF. The CDR3 bases are TGCAGCGTTGAAGCTAGGGGTATCGACATTCAGTACTTC. The chain combines TRBV29-1 with TRBJ2-4, with D perhaps TRBD1 (5 bases). V lost 1 base and J lost 8, with 12 bases in between. The CDR3 is 13 residues long. Looked up from germline, CDR1 is SQVTM and CDR2 is ANQGSEA. The full variable domain, its missing parts supplied by reference TRBV29-1 and TRBJ2-4, is SAVISQKPSRDICQRGTSLTIQCQVDSQVTMMFWYRQQPGQSLTLIATANQGSEATYESGFVIDKFPISRPNLTFSTLTVSNMSPEDSSIYLCSVEARGIDIQYFGAGTRLSVL.

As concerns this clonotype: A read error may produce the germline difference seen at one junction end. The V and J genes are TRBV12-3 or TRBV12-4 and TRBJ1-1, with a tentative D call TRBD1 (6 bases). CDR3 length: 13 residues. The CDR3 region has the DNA TGTGTCAGCACTTTTCGGGACACACAGGAAGCTTTCTTT. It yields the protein CVSTFRDTQEAFF.

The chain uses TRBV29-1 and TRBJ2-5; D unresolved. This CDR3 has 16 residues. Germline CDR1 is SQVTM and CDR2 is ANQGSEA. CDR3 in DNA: TGCAGTGCCGAGCCCTACCTCCAGACATGCCAAGAGACCCAGTACTTC. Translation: CSAEPYLQTCQETQYF.

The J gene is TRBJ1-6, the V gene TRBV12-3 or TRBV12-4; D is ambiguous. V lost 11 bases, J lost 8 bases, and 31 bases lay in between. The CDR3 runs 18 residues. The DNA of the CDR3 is TGTGCCTGGGAGAAGATTCGGAGACGGGGTGATACGGATTCACCCCTCCACTTT. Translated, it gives CAWEKIRRRGDTDSPLHF.

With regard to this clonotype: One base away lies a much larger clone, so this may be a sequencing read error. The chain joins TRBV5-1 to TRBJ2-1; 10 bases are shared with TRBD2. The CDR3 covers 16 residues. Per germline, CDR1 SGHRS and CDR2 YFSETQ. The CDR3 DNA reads TGCGCCAGCAGCTTAGCGGGGGGGCCGACTCCCAATGAGCAGCTCTTC. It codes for CASSLAGGPTPNEQLF.

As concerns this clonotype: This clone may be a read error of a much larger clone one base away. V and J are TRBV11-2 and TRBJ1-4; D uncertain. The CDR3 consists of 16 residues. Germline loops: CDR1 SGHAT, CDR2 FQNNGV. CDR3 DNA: TGTGCCGGCAGCAAGACTCCAGGAGGAACAAATGAAAAACTGTTTTTT. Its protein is CAGSKTPGGTNEKLFF.

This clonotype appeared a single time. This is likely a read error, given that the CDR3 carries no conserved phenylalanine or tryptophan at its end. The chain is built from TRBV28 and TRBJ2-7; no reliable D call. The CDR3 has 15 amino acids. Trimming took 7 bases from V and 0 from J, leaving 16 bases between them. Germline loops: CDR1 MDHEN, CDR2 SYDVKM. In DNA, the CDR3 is TGTGCCAGCACAAACCCCCGGGTTTTCTCCTACGAGCAGTACATC. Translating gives CASTNPRVFSYEQYI.

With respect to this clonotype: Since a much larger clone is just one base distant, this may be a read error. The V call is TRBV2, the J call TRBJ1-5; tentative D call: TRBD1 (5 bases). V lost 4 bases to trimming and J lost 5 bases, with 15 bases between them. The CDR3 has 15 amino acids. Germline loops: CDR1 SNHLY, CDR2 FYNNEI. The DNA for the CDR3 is TGTGCCAGCAGTGCGAGGGGCACTCAGTATCAGCCCCAGCATTTT. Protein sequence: CASSARGTQYQPQHF.

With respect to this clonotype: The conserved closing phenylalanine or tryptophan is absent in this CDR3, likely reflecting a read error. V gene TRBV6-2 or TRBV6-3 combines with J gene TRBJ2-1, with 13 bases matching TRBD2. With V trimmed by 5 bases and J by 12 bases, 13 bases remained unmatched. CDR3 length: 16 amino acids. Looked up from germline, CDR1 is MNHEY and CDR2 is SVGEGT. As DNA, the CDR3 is TGTGCCAGCAGTAGTACTAGCGGGGGGGCGGTCGATGCGCAGTTCCTC. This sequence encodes CASSSTSGGAVDAQFL.

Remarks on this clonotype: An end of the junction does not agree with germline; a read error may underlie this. CDR3 sequence: CNVEDFGVYNEQFF. CDR3 in DNA: TGCAACGTTGAAGATTTTGGGGTATACAATGAACAGTTCTTC. The chain has TRBV29-1 and TRBJ2-1; D is ambiguous. CDR3 length equals 14 residues. In germline, CDR1 is SQVTM, CDR2 ANQGSEA.

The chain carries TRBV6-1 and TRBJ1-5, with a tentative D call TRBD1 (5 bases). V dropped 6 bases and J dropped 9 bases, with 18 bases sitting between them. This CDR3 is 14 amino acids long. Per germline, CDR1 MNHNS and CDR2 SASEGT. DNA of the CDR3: TGTGCCAGCAGCCCCTCGACAGTTCCCGGGCCCCAGCATTTT. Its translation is CASSPSTVPGPQHF.

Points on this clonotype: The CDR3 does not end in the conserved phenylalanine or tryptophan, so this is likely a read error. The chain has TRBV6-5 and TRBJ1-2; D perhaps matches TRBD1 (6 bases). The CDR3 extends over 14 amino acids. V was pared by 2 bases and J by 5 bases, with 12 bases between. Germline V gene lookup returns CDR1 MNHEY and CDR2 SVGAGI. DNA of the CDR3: TGTGCCAGCAGTTACGCGGGACAAAGGTATGGCTACACCCTC. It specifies CASSYAGQRYGYTL.

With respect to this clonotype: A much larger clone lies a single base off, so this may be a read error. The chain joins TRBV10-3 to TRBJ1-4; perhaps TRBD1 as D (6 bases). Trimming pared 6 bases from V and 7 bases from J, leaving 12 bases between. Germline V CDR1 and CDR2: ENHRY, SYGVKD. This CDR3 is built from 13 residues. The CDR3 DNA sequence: TGTGCCATCAGGGACAGTGAGGGTGAAAAACTGTTTTTT. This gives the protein CAIRDSEGEKLFF.

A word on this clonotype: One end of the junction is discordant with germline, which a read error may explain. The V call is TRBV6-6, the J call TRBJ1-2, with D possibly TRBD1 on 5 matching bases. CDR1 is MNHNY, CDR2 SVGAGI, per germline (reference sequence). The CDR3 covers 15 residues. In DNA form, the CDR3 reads TGTGCCAGCAGACCCGGACGGACATTCATGGATGGCCACACCTTC. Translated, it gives CASRPGRTFMDGHTF.

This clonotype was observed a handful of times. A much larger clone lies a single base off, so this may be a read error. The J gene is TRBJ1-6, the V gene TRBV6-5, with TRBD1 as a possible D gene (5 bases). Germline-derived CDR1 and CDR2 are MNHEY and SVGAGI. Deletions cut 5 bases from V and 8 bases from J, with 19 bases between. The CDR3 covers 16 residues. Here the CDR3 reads CASSKAGAEVYSPLHF. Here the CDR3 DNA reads TGTGCCAGCAGTAAAGCCGGGGCGGAGGTTTATTCACCCCTCCACTTT.

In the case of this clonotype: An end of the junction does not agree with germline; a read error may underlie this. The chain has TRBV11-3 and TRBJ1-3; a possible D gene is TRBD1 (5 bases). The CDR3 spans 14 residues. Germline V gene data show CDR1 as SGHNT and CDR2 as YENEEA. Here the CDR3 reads CTSSYRDLGNTIYF. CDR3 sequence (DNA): TGTACCAGCAGCTACCGGGACCTTGGAAACACTATATATTTT.

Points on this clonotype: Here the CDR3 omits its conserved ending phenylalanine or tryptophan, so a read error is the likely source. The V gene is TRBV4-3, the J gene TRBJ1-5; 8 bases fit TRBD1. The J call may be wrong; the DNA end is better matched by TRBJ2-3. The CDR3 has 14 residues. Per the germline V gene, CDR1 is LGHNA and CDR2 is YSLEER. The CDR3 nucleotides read TGCGCCAGCTCCAGTAGGACAGGGAACGAACCCCAGTATTCT. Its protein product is CASSSRTGNEPQYS.

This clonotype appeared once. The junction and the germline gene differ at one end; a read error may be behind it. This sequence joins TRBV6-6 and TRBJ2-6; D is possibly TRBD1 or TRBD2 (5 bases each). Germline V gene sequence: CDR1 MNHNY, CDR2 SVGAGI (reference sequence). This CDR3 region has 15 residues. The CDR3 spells CTSSPWGSGLNVLTF. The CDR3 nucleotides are TGTACCAGCAGTCCATGGGGGTCAGGGCTCAACGTCCTGACTTTC.

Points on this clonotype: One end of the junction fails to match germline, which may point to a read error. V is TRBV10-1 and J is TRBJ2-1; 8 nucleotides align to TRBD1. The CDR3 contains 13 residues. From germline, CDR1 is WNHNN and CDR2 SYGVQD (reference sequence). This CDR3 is CASSEGQEPEQFF. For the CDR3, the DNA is TGCGCCAGTAGTGAGGGACAGGAACCTGAGCAGTTCTTC.

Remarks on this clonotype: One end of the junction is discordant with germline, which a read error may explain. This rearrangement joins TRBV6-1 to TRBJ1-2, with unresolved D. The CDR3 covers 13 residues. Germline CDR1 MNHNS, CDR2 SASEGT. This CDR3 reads CGSSGLQHYGYTF. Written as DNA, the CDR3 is TGTGGCAGCAGTGGCCTACAGCACTATGGCTACACCTTC.

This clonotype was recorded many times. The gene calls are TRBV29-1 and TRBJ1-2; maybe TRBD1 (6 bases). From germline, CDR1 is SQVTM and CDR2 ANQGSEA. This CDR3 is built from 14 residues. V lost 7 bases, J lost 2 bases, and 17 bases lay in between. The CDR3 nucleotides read TGCAGCGCCGGACAGATAGACTACAACTATGGCTACACCTTC. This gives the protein CSAGQIDYNYGYTF. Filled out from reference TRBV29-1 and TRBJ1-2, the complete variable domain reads SAVISQKPSRDICQRGTSLTIQCQVDSQVTMMFWYRQQPGQSLTLIATANQGSEATYESGFVIDKFPISRPNLTFSTLTVSNMSPEDSSIYLCSAGQIDYNYGYTFGSGTRLTVV.

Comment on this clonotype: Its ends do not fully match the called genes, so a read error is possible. The CDR3 spells CASSSLDIQETQYF. The CDR3 DNA follows: TGTGCCAGCAGCTCCCTGGACATCCAAGAGACCCAGTATTTC. The gene calls are TRBV5-4 and TRBJ2-5, with TRBD1 as a possible D gene (5 bases). The CDR3 loop spans 14 amino acids. Germline V gene sequence: CDR1 SGHNT, CDR2 YYREEE (reference sequence).

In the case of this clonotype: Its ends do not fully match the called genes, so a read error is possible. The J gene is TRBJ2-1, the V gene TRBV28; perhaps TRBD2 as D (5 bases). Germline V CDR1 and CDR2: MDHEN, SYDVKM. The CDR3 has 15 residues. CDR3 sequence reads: CASRLSRRKENEEFF. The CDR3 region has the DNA TGTGCCAGCCGACTCAGCAGGAGGAAGGAAAATGAGGAGTTCTTC.

The DNA of the CDR3 is TGTGCCAGCAGTTTCGGAGAAACACATTATTTT. This sequence encodes CASSFGETHYF. This chain links TRBV12-3 or TRBV12-4 with TRBJ2-3; D is uncertain. CDR3 length: 11 residues. Trimming took off 3 bases at V and 15 bases at J, with 13 bases between the two ends.